The clone carrying this T cell receptor (beta chain) was picked up a small number of times. Antigen unknown. Via MiXCR, TCRdb re-called the 5' RACE reads, giving one row per CDR3 protein. The repertoire includes 550,000 to 800,000 distinct CDR3 sequences, under 8.5% of them detected once, and roughly 1.5% sits in the top ten. This specimen belongs to a study of identical twins. Findings of the study overall: Sharing of beta out-of-frame sequences by twins showed a weaker excess.

The ends lost 2 bases at V and 0 bases at J; junction bases unmatched: 4. This CDR3 has 17 amino acids. Germline V gene lookup returns CDR1 KGHDR and CDR2 SFDVKD. These data were also reused for a study on yellow fever vaccine responses in identical twins.

The specimen sequenced was PBMCs. This clonotype was obtained from a woman under 30 in good health. The chain has TRBV24-1 and TRBJ2-3; 10 bases line up with TRBD2. CDR3 sequence: CATSDSLAGASTDTQYF. In DNA, the CDR3 is TGTGCCACCAGTGATTCGCTAGCGGGGGCTAGCACAGATACGCAGTATTTT.